This entry concerns a single T cell receptor beta chain. No cognate antigen has been identified for it. No quality values exist for individual bases; no much larger clone is one base distant. Amplification of TCR beta CDR3 regions was carried out from RNA transcripts. A first-round RT-PCR of the TCR CDR3 used the HTBI primer set with the Qiagen OneStep RT-PCR kit. The libraries were constructed in a second round of multiplex PCR and then size-selected and purified. Libraries were sequenced paired-end with 100 bp reads on an Illumina HiSeq2000. Per the source publication's procedure: SOAPnuke was used to process the raw data, throwing out any read that contained adapters or uncalled bases, had a mean Phred below 15, or lacked an exact constant-primer or identifier match. COPE v1.2.5 was used to merge high-quality paired reads, and clonotypes were defined as unique nucleotide sequences. MiTCR v1.1 was used to align the clonotypes against IMGT TRBV, TRBD and TRBJ reference segments. The analysis included only V-J combinations with a frequency above 0.0001, which together covered 99% to 99.2% of the repertoires. The TCS score was defined as F50 (clonal expansion) divided by E x V (chaos), with BLOSUM62-based TCRdist calculated between CDR3 peptides within each V-J. Welch's t-statistics and random forest reduced some 510 V-J features to about 13, which were used in a naive Bayes classifier (R e1071). TCRdb redid the processing of the public reads, applying fastp at Q25 and MiXCR, and retained in-frame beta chains. Rows are combined by CDR3 protein, so each entry shows the most common genes and DNA. Clone size and V and J calls follow TCRdb, not the original study. The sample table lists about 380,000 distinct CDR3 sequences, about 15% of them with a count of one. Jointly, the top ten make up approximately 10% of the sample.

A patient counted as having stable Graves' hyperthyroidism if no progression to ophthalmopathy occurred over 18 months of follow-up. Hyperthyroidism patients were aged 18 to 65 years and newly diagnosed, with disease duration of less than 2 months. Any patient with an uncontrolled infection, another autoimmune disease, pregnancy or lactation was excluded. Clinical symptoms, serum thyroxine and TRAb, thyroid ultrasound, and orbital computed tomography formed the basis for the diagnoses. PBMCs were isolated from about 9.2 ml of fresh peripheral blood by Ficoll-Paque density gradient centrifugation. Total RNA was extracted using Trizol reagent, and RNA quality was assessed on an Agilent 2100 Bioanalyzer. From cysteine to phenylalanine, the CDR3 is 15 amino acids long. Only the CDR3 portion is preserved as DNA: 45 bases, with reading frame beginning at the first base. Germline trimming: 8 bases from V, 8 bases from J; junction bases outside gene matches: 10. The germline V gene (reference sequence) provides CDR1 LNHDA and CDR2 SQIVND.

These data belong to a study of T cells in Graves' hyperthyroidism and ophthalmopathy (dated by TCRdb to between 2018 and 2020). Study-wide context: Peripheral blood samples were taken at the time of initial diagnosis, prior to any treatment. To identify distinguishing TCR V-J signatures, a discovery cohort of some 100 patients was used, comprising 40 to 45 with Graves' ophthalmopathy and 57 with stable Graves' hyperthyroidism. Prospective prediction of ophthalmopathy was tested in an independent validation cohort consisting of 18 hyperthyroidism patients and approximately 16 patients who later progressed to ophthalmopathy. For training and testing, the 100 or so patients in the discovery cohort were randomly divided in a 7:3 ratio. In addition, the study compared T-cell repertoires in thyroid tissue and in blood from roughly 6 Graves' hyperthyroidism patients. Following sampling, methimazole starting at 30 mg daily was given to hyperthyroidism patients, and high-dose intravenous methylprednisolone was given to ophthalmopathy patients. TCR Vbeta CDR3 sequencing of roughly 140 peripheral blood samples (under 45 ophthalmopathy, about 80 hyperthyroidism and approximately 17 progressor patients) is reported in the paper.

The investigation overall reported the following: No statistical method was used to set the sample size in advance, and investigators knew the group allocation. A model built on a 13 V-J signature distinguished ophthalmopathy from stable hyperthyroidism, reaching 87.88% sensitivity and about 81% specificity in cross-validation and 80%/75% in testing. In validation, the model predicted progression to ophthalmopathy a median of roughly six months before onset, with approximately 70% sensitivity and about 72% specificity. Blood samples also contained most of the expanded thyroid clonotypes (frequency above 0.001), which suggests that blood repertoires may reflect thyroid immune responses.

The rearranged segments are TRBV19 and TRBJ1-6; the junction holds 9 bases that match TRBD1. The source material was blood. The TCR comes from a woman aged 60 to 75 with Graves' hyperthyroidism. The DNA sequence follows: TGTGCCAGTCTAAGTAGGACAGGGGTCGATTCACCCCTCCACTTT. The translation is CASLSRTGVDSPLHF.